The present TCR beta chain was sequenced within a study of cytomegalovirus exposure and HLA in healthy donors. Notes on the study in general: Most subjects had HLA-A and HLA-B alleles reportedly predicted accurately by TCR beta sequences. The authors later found HLA-associated TCR beta chains more clonally expanded than equally common others. A missense variant in DCLRE1C was later tied to TCR beta V- and J-gene trimming. Later on, an analysis tied over 15,000 TCR beta sequences to HLA alleles at 0.05 false discovery rate.

The PCR contained 60 Vbeta and 13 Jbeta primers. TCRdb keeps only in-frame clones here, not all; method: immunoSEQ multiplex PCR. The table includes more than 90,000 clones, 65% to 80% detected once. To note about this clone: Its target is unknown.

From germline, CDR1 is SGDLS and CDR2 YYNGEE. Trimming stripped 2 bases from V and 2 bases from J, with 14 bases between. The CDR3 extends over 15 amino acids. The chain links TRBV9 to TRBJ2-7; D is possibly TRBD2 (6 bases). The sequenced sample was PBMCs. The sequence was collected from a man aged 40-49 years in good health and CMV-seropositive. The CDR3 DNA follows: TGTGCCAGCAGCGTGGGGGGAGGTTCTACCTACGAGCAGTACTTC. Translating gives CASSVGGGSTYEQYF.